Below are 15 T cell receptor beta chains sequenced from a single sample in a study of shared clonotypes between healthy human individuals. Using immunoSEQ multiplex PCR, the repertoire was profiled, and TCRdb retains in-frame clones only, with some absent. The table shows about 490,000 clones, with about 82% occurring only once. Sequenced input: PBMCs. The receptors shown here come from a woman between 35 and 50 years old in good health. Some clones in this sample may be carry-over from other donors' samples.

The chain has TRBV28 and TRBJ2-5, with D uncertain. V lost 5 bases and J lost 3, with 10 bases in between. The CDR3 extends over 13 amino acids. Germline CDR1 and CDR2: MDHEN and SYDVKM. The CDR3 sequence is CASSNYRKETQYF. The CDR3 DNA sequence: TGTGCCAGCAGTAACTACCGAAAAGAGACCCAGTACTTC.

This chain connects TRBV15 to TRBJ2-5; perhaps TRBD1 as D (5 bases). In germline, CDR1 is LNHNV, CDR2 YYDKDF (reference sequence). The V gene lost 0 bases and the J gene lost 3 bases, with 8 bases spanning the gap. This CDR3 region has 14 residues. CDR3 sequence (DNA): TGTGCCACCAGCAGAGATATGACAGAAGAGACCCAGTACTTC. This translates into CATSRDMTEETQYF.

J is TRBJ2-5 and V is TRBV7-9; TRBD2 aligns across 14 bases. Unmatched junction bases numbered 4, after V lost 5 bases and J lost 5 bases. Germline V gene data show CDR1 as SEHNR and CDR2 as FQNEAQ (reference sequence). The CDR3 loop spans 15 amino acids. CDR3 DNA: TGTGCCAGCAGCCTGACTAGCGGGAGGGGGGAGACCCAGTACTTC. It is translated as CASSLTSGRGETQYF.

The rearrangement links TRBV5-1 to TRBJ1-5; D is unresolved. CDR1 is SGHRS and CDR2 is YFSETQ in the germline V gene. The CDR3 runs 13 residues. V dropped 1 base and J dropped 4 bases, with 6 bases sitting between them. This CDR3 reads CASSLRENQPQHF. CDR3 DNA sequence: TGCGCCAGCAGCTTGAGGGAGAATCAGCCCCAGCATTTT. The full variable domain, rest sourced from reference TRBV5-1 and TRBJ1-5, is KAGVTQTPRYLIKTRGQQVTLSCSPISGHRSVSWYQQTPGQGLQFLFEYFSETQRNKGNFPGRFSGRQFSNSRSEMNVSTLELGDSALYLCASSLRENQPQHFGDGTRLSIL.

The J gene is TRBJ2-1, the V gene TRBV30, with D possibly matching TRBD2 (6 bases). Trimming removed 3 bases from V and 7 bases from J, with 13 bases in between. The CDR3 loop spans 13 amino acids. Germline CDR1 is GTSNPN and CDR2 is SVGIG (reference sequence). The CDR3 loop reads CAWREGPENEQFF. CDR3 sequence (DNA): TGTGCCTGGAGGGAGGGTCCTGAAAATGAGCAGTTCTTC.

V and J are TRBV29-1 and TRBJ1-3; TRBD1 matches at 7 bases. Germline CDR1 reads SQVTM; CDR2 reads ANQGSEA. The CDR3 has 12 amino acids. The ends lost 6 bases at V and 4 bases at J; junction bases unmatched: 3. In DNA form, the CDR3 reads TGCAGCGTCGGGACAGCAGGAAACACCATATATTTT. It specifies CSVGTAGNTIYF.

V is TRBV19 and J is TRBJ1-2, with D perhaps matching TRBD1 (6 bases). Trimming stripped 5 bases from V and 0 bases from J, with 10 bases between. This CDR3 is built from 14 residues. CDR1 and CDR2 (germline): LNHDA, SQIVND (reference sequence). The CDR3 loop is CASSSTGANYGYTF. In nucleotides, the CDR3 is TGTGCCAGTAGTTCGACAGGAGCTAACTATGGCTACACCTTC.

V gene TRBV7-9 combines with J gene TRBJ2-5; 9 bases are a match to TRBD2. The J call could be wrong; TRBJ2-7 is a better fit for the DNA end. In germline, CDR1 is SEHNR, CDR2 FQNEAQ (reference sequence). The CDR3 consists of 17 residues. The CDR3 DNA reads TGTGCCAGCAGCTTAGTTTCGCTAGCGGGAACCTCCTACGAGCAGTACTTC. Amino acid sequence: CASSLVSLAGTSYEQYF.

As DNA, the CDR3 is TGTGCCAGCAGTTCCCGTAACTATGGCTACACCTTC. Translating gives CASSSRNYGYTF. This chain joins TRBV27 and TRBJ1-2; D is uncertain. In germline, CDR1 is MNHEY, CDR2 SMNVEV (reference sequence). This CDR3 is 12 amino acids long. V was trimmed by 4 bases and J by 1 base, leaving 4 bases between them.

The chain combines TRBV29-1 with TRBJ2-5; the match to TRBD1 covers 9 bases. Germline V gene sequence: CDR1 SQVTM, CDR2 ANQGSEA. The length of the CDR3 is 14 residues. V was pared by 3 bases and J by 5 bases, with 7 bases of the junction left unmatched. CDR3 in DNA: TGCAGCGTTGATGGGACAGGGACACCGGAGACCCAGTACTTC. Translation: CSVDGTGTPETQYF. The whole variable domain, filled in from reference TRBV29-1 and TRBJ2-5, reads SAVISQKPSRDICQRGTSLTIQCQVDSQVTMMFWYRQQPGQSLTLIATANQGSEATYESGFVIDKFPISRPNLTFSTLTVSNMSPEDSSIYLCSVDGTGTPETQYFGPGTRLLVL.

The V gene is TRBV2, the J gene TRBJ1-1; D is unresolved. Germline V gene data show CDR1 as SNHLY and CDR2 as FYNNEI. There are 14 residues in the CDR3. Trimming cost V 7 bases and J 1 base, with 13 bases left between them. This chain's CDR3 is CASISRVTNTEAFF. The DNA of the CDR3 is TGTGCCAGCATTTCCCGGGTGACGAACACTGAAGCTTTCTTT.

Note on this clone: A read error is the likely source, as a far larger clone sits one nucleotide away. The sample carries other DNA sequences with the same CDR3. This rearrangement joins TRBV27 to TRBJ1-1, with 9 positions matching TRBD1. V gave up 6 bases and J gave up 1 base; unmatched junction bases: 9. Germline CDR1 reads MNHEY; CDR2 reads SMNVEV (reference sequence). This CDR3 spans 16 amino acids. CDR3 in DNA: TGTGCCAGCAGCTCCCCCTACAGGGGGCAGAACACTGAAGCTTTCTTT. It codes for CASSSPYRGQNTEAFF.

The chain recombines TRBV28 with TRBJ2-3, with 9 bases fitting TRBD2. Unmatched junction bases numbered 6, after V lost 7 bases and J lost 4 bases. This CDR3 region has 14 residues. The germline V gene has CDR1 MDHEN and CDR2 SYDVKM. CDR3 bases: TGTGCCAGCAAAGGACTAGCGAGCTCAGATACGCAGTATTTT. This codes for CASKGLASSDTQYF.

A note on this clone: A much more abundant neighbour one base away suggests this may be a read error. The CDR3 DNA follows: TGCAGCGTTGTTAGGACAGGAAACACCGGGGAGCTGCTTTTT. Translating gives CSVVRTGNTGELLF. The rearrangement joins TRBV29-1 to TRBJ2-2, with 7 bases lining up with TRBD1. From germline, CDR1 is SQVTM and CDR2 ANQGSEA. CDR3 length equals 14 residues.

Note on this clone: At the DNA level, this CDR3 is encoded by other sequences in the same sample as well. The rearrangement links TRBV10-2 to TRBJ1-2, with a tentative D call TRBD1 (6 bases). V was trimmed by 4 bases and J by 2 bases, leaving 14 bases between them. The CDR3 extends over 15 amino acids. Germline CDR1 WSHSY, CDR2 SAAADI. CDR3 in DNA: TGCGCCAGCAGTGGCAGGGGACTATCCAACTATGGCTACACCTTC. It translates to CASSGRGLSNYGYTF.